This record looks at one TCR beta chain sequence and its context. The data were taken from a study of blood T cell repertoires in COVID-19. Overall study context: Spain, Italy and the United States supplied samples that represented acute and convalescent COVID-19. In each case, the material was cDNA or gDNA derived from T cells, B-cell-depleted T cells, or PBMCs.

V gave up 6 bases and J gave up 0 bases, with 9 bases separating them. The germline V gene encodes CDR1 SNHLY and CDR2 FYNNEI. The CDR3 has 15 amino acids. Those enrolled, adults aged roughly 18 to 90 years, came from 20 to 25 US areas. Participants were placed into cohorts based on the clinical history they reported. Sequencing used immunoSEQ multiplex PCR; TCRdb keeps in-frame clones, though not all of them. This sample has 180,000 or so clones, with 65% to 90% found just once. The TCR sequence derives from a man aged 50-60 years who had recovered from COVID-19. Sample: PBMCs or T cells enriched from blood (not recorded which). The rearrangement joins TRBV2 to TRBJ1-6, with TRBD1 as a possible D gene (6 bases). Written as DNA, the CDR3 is TGTGCCAGCAGGGACAGTGGCTCCTATAATTCACCCCTCCACTTT. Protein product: CASRDSGSYNSPLHF.